One sample yielded the 17 T cell receptor beta chains listed below, sequenced in a study of cytomegalovirus exposure and HLA in healthy donors. Use of 60 Vbeta and 13 Jbeta primers characterized the PCR. Assay: immunoSEQ multiplex PCR; the TCRdb copy retains only in-frame clones and omits some. Of around 150,000 clones in the sample, approximately 80% were seen once. Sequencing was performed on PBMCs. The receptors originated from a man between 40 and 49 years old in good health and CMV-seronegative.

The rearrangement uses TRBV7-2 and TRBJ2-5; 11 bases match TRBD2. The closer fit of TRBJ2-7 to the DNA end suggests the J call may be wrong. The CDR3 is made up of 16 amino acids. Per the germline V gene, CDR1 is SGHTA and CDR2 is FQGNSA. The CDR3 spells CASSPTSGGSSYEQYF. The CDR3 DNA is TGTGCCAGCAGCCCCACTAGCGGGGGTTCATCCTACGAGCAGTACTTC.

The chain combines TRBV4-1 with TRBJ1-5; possibly TRBD1 for D (5 bases). V lost 1 base and J lost 6, with 10 bases in between. Germline V lookup: CDR1 MGHRA, CDR2 YSYEKL. The CDR3 totals 14 residues. The chain's CDR3 is CASSQAGGGQPQHF. The CDR3 DNA reads TGCGCCAGCAGCCAAGCGGGGGGGGGTCAGCCCCAGCATTTT.

A few counts support this clone. The CDR3 is CASSFGGTYEQYF. The CDR3 nucleotides are TGTGCCAGCAGCTTCGGGGGGACCTACGAGCAGTACTTC. The rearrangement links TRBV11-3 to TRBJ2-7; 7 bases agree with TRBD2. Germline trimming cut 3 bases from V and 2 bases from J; bases unmatched to any gene: 1. Per germline, CDR1 SGHNT and CDR2 YENEEA. This CDR3 contains 13 residues. The variable domain in full, with the rest retrieved from reference TRBV11-3 and TRBJ2-7, is EAGVVQSPRYKIIEKKQPVAFWCNPISGHNTLYWYLQNLGQGPELLIRYENEEAVDDSQLPKDRFSAERLKGVDSTLKIQPAELGDSAVYLCASSFGGTYEQYFGPGTRLTVT.

This chain uses TRBV6-1 with TRBJ2-2; TRBD1 matches 8 bases. The V segment lost 8 bases and the J segment 6 bases; nucleotides outside the gene matches: 8. In germline, CDR1 is MNHNS, CDR2 SASEGT. The length of the CDR3 is 14 residues. The CDR3 loop is CASRIGQGPGELFF. The CDR3 DNA reads as TGTGCCAGCCGAATTGGACAGGGCCCCGGGGAGCTGTTTTTT.

The J gene is TRBJ2-3, the V gene TRBV5-1, with D possibly being TRBD1 (6 bases). With 0 bases removed from V and 1 base from J, the gap between germline ends came to 21 bases. The CDR3 consists of 19 residues. The germline V gene encodes CDR1 SGHRS and CDR2 YFSETQ. The DNA of the CDR3 is TGCGCCAGCAGCTTGGCCCCGGCCACACAGGGTCTCGGCACAGATACGCAGTATTTT. Translated: CASSLAPATQGLGTDTQYF.

V and J are TRBV6-5 and TRBJ2-1; D may be TRBD1 (6 bases). The CDR3 is 15 residues long. CDR1 MNHEY and CDR2 SVGAGI come from the germline V gene. V was cut by 6 bases and J by 3 bases, with 15 bases left in between. The CDR3 protein is CASSPGEGNYNEQFF. CDR3 DNA sequence: TGTGCCAGCAGCCCAGGGGAAGGGAACTACAATGAGCAGTTCTTC.

The V call is TRBV7-9, the J call TRBJ1-2; tentative D call: TRBD1 (5 bases). Trimming took off 5 bases at V and 2 bases at J, with 12 bases between the two ends. Looked up from germline, CDR1 is SEHNR and CDR2 is FQNEAQ (reference sequence). The CDR3 runs 14 residues. CDR3: CASSAGLSNYGYTF. The CDR3 nucleotides read TGTGCCAGCAGCGCGGGGCTCAGCAACTATGGCTACACCTTC.

The chain recombines TRBV10-3 with TRBJ2-5; 8 nucleotides align to TRBD2. Germline lookup yields CDR1 ENHRY and CDR2 SYGVKD. Trimming cost V 10 bases and J 1 base; bases outside gene matches: 8. The CDR3 contains 14 residues. The CDR3 sequence is CATTTSDTQETQYF. CDR3 DNA sequence: TGTGCCACTACGACTAGCGATACCCAAGAGACCCAGTACTTC.

This clone has a handful of counts. The chain links TRBV5-1 to TRBJ2-3; 10 positions match TRBD2. In germline, CDR1 is SGHRS, CDR2 YFSETQ. The CDR3 has 16 amino acids. V shed 0 bases, J shed 1 base, and the junction held 2 bases outside the gene matches. The CDR3 sequence: CASSLVLAGGTDTQYF. Written as DNA, the CDR3 is TGCGCCAGCAGCTTGGTCCTAGCGGGGGGCACAGATACGCAGTATTTT. The full variable domain, with the rest looked up from reference TRBV5-1 and TRBJ2-3, is KAGVTQTPRYLIKTRGQQVTLSCSPISGHRSVSWYQQTPGQGLQFLFEYFSETQRNKGNFPGRFSGRQFSNSRSEMNVSTLELGDSALYLCASSLVLAGGTDTQYFGPGTRLTVL.

V usage is TRBV7-2 and J usage is TRBJ1-2; tentatively, D is TRBD1 (6 bases). Germline values: CDR1 SGHTA, CDR2 FQGNSA. The CDR3 contains 17 residues. Trimming took 5 bases from V and 4 from J, leaving 23 bases between them. The CDR3 is CASSPHPSRGTSYGYTF. The CDR3 DNA reads as TGTGCCAGCAGCCCCCACCCCTCCAGGGGCACCTCCTATGGCTACACCTTC.

This clone appeared a single time. The CDR3 here is CASTQYHPTENYGYTF. As DNA, the CDR3 is TGCGCCAGCACCCAGTATCACCCGACAGAGAACTATGGCTACACCTTC. The V and J genes are TRBV4-1 and TRBJ1-2; D possibly corresponds to TRBD1 (5 bases). This CDR3 spans 16 amino acids. Germline-derived CDR1 and CDR2 are MGHRA and YSYEKL. V dropped 7 bases and J dropped 2 bases, with 20 bases sitting between them.

The chain links TRBV18 to TRBJ1-4; 7 bases are shared with TRBD1. The CDR3 totals 13 residues. Germline V lookup: CDR1 KGHSH, CDR2 LQKENI. V was clipped by 3 bases and J by 11 bases; unmatched bases: 6. CDR3 coding DNA: TGTGCCAGCTCACCGCGTGAGGGGGCGAAACTGTTTTTT. It yields the protein CASSPREGAKLFF. Full variable domain (missing parts from reference TRBV18 and TRBJ1-4): NAGVMQNPRHLVRRRGQEARLRCSPMKGHSHVYWYRQLPEEGLKFMVYLQKENIIDESGMPKERFSAEFPKEGPSILRIQQVVRGDSAAYFCASSPREGAKLFFGSGTQLSVL.

The chain uses TRBV19 and TRBJ2-3, with TRBD2 identical over 9 bases. Unmatched junction bases numbered 3, after V lost 5 bases and J lost 3 bases. CDR1 and CDR2 (germline): LNHDA, SQIVND (reference sequence). This CDR3 region has 14 residues. The CDR3 protein is CASSVGLATDTQYF. In DNA form, the CDR3 reads TGTGCCAGTAGTGTAGGACTAGCGACAGATACGCAGTATTTT.

Only a few counts were recorded for this clone. This chain links TRBV7-3 with TRBJ1-2; 7 nucleotides align to TRBD1. Germline loops: CDR1 SGHTA, CDR2 FQGTGA. V was pared by 2 bases and J by 5 bases, with 8 bases of the junction left unmatched. This CDR3 has 15 amino acids. CDR3: CASSLGAGGMYGYTF. CDR3 nucleotide sequence: TGTGCCAGCAGCTTAGGAGCAGGGGGTATGTATGGCTACACCTTC.

The genes are TRBV19 and TRBJ2-3, with 7 bases identical to TRBD2. This CDR3 is 15 amino acids long. V lost 1 base and J lost 7; bases outside the gene matches: 8. Germline V gene data show CDR1 as LNHDA and CDR2 as SQIVND (reference sequence). The CDR3 DNA follows: TGTGCCAGTAGTATAGCGGGAGGCCTACAATATACGCAGTATTTT. Residues: CASSIAGGLQYTQYF.

The DNA for the CDR3 is TGTGCCAGCAGCCACGGACAGGCGAGCACAGATACGCAGTATTTT. Translating it yields CASSHGQASTDTQYF. This chain joins TRBV7-9 and TRBJ2-3; 7 bases map to TRBD1. CDR3 length: 15 amino acids. The ends lost 5 bases at V and 0 bases at J; junction bases unmatched: 5. The germline gives CDR1 SEHNR, CDR2 FQNEAQ (reference sequence).

The gene calls are TRBV7-8 and TRBJ2-5; 10 bases are shared with TRBD1. The CDR3 totals 15 residues. With V trimmed by 0 bases and J by 2 bases, 0 bases remained unmatched. Germline V gene sequence: CDR1 SGHVS, CDR2 FQNEAQ. The CDR3 region has the DNA TGTGCCAGCAGCTTAGCGGGACAGGGGCAAGAGACCCAGTACTTC. Translation gives CASSLAGQGQETQYF.